This is a list of T cell receptor beta chains from one sample in a study of Graves' ophthalmopathy and Graves' hyperthyroidism. MiXCR was run by TCRdb on the multiplex PCR reads, yielding one entry per CDR3 protein. The table has about 420,000 distinct CDR3 sequences, around 21% seen once. Input material: peripheral blood. The receptor source for this set is a woman aged 18 to 35 with stable Graves' hyperthyroidism. Each CDR3 is given with its conserved first and last residue. The order of the fields is V gene, D gene, J gene, clone size, CDR3 protein, CDR3 DNA. The D gene is left open where the match is weak. Rows give clone size only sometimes, using once, few, many, or a class for an expanded clone.

TRBV7-8	.	TRBJ1-6	.	CASSLAGPEAALHF	TGTGCCAGCAGCTTAGCCGGGCCCGAGGCGGCCCTCCACTTT
TRBV24-1	TRBD1	TRBJ2-5	many	CAASDRTGPGETQYF	TGTGCCGCCAGTGATCGGACAGGCCCGGGGGAGACCCAGTACTTC
TRBV10-3	.	TRBJ2-7	many	CAISGTASYEQYF	TGTGCCATCAGTGGGACAGCCTCCTACGAGCAGTACTTC
TRBV6-5	.	TRBJ1-2	many	CASSYRGPYGYTF	TGTGCCAGCAGTTACCGGGGTCCCTATGGCTACACCTTC
TRBV7-9	.	TRBJ2-7	few	CASSPDGGRYGQYF	TGTGCCAGCAGCCCAGACGGGGGAAGGTACGGGCAGTACTTC
TRBV28	.	TRBJ2-2	few	CASRGGGGTGELFF	TGTGCCAGCAGAGGCGGCGGAGGGACCGGGGAGCTGTTTTTT
TRBV6-2/TRBV6-3	TRBD1	TRBJ1-2	many	CASSYLSGWTGAFGDDGYTF	TGTGCCAGCAGTTACTTGAGCGGCTGGACAGGGGCTTTCGGGGACGATGGCTACACCTTC
TRBV6-1	.	TRBJ2-7	.	CASSGERGYEQYF	TGTGCCAGCAGCGGGGAGAGGGGGTACGAGCAGTACTTC
TRBV11-1	TRBD2	TRBJ2-2	many	CASSWGLAGEVTGELFF	TGTGCCAGCAGCTGGGGACTAGCGGGAGAGGTCACCGGGGAGCTGTTTTTT
TRBV7-9	.	TRBJ1-6	.	CASSLGGLNSPLHF	TGTGCCAGCAGCTTAGGGGGGTTAAATTCACCCCTCCACTTT
TRBV2	.	TRBJ1-2	many	CASSGQASYGYTF	TGTGCCAGCAGTGGTCAGGCCTCCTATGGCTACACCTTC
TRBV7-2	.	TRBJ1-6	many	CASSLRAPPGPLHF	TGTGCCAGCAGCCTGAGGGCTCCACCCGGACCCCTCCACTTT
TRBV6-1	.	TRBJ2-7	many	CATGASSRAHLEQYF	TGTGCCACCGGGGCCTCTTCAAGAGCCCACTTGGAGCAGTACTTC
TRBV6-1	.	TRBJ1-2	.	CASSQDRIGGYTF	TGTGCCAGCAGCCAAGACAGGATCGGTGGCTACACCTTC
TRBV6-5	TRBD1	TRBJ1-5	many	CASRTTGQSNQPQHF	TGTGCCAGCCGGACTACGGGACAGTCAAATCAGCCCCAGCATTTT
TRBV30	.	TRBJ1-3	many	CAWSPGGLLDTIYF	TGTGCCTGGAGTCCCGGGGGATTATTGGACACCATATATTTT
TRBV6-1	.	TRBJ2-7	many	CASRIGGDYEQYF	TGTGCCAGCAGGATTGGAGGGGACTACGAGCAGTACTTC
TRBV3-1	.	TRBJ1-2	.	CASSQGSWDYGYTF	TGTGCCAGCAGCCAAGGATCATGGGACTATGGCTACACCTTC
TRBV6-5	.	TRBJ2-7	many	CASSYGRPSRSSYEQYF	TGTGCCAGCAGTTACGGGCGGCCCAGTAGGAGCTCCTACGAGCAGTACTTC
TRBV28	.	TRBJ1-1	few	CASITIYGGHEVPEAFF	TGTGCCAGCATTACAATCTACGGGGGGCATGAAGTCCCTGAAGCTTTCTTT
TRBV11-2	TRBD2	TRBJ2-5	few	CASSPSGRAENF	TGTGCCAGCAGCCCAAGCGGGAGGGCGGAGAACTTC
TRBV2	.	TRBJ2-5	many	CASATTRLETQYF	TGTGCCAGCGCCACTACTAGATTAGAGACCCAGTACTTC
TRBV6-2/TRBV6-3	TRBD1	TRBJ2-2	many	CASSWGQLTGELFF	TGTGCCAGCAGTTGGGGACAGCTAACCGGGGAGCTGTTTTTT
TRBV6-1	.	TRBJ2-2	many	CASSWISMTGELFF	TGTGCCAGCTCTTGGATCAGCATGACCGGGGAGCTGTTTTTT
TRBV24-1	TRBD1	TRBJ2-4	many	CATSGAKQGAHAKNIQYF	TGTGCCACCAGTGGGGCAAAGCAGGGGGCGCACGCCAAAAACATTCAGTACTTC
TRBV3-1	TRBD1	TRBJ1-3	.	CASSPRQGNGNTIHF	TGTGCCAGCAGCCCACGACAGGGGAACGGAAACACCATACATTTT
TRBV27	.	TRBJ1-1	many	CASSLPPGTANTEAFF	TGTGCCAGCAGTTTACCCCCGGGGACGGCGAACACTGAAGCTTTCTTT
TRBV25-1	.	TRBJ2-4	many	CASSPNGLVNIQYF	TGTGCCAGCAGTCCAAACGGTCTAGTGAACATTCAGTACTTC
TRBV28	.	TRBJ1-1	.	CASSLGTYPTEAFF	TGTGCCAGCAGTTTGGGGACGTACCCGACTGAAGCTTTCTTT
TRBV9	TRBD2	TRBJ2-7	many	CASSGGGASGSYEQYF	TGTGCCAGCAGCGGGGGAGGGGCTAGCGGATCCTACGAGCAGTACTTC
TRBV29-1	.	TRBJ1-5	.	CSVGPGNSNQPQHF	TGCAGCGTTGGCCCAGGAAATAGTAATCAGCCCCAGCATTTT
TRBV11-2	TRBD2	TRBJ2-7	many	CASSLEPGLASEQYF	TGTGCCAGCAGCTTAGAACCGGGACTAGCGTCCGAGCAGTACTTC
TRBV5-1	.	TRBJ2-2	few	CASSFRAAEGELFF	TGCGCCAGCAGCTTCCGGGCCGCAGAGGGGGAGCTGTTTTTT